This TCR beta chain was sequenced for a study of blood T cell repertoires in COVID-19. Data came from immunoSEQ multiplex PCR; TCRdb stores just in-frame clones and leaves some out. The table shows around 450,000 clones, with 87% occurring only once. CDR1 MNHEY and CDR2 SVGAGI come from the germline V gene. The CDR3 length is 14 residues. Trimming removed 5 bases from V and 9 bases from J; junction bases left unmatched: 10. The receptor was derived from a woman aged 18-29 years who had recovered from COVID-19. The source material was PBMCs or T cells enriched from blood (not recorded which). The chain combines TRBV6-5 with TRBJ1-5; 7 bases align to TRBD1. The CDR3, as DNA: TGTGCCAGCAGTCCAGGACAGGAGGGAATGCCCCAGCATTTT. Amino acids: CASSPGQEGMPQHF.